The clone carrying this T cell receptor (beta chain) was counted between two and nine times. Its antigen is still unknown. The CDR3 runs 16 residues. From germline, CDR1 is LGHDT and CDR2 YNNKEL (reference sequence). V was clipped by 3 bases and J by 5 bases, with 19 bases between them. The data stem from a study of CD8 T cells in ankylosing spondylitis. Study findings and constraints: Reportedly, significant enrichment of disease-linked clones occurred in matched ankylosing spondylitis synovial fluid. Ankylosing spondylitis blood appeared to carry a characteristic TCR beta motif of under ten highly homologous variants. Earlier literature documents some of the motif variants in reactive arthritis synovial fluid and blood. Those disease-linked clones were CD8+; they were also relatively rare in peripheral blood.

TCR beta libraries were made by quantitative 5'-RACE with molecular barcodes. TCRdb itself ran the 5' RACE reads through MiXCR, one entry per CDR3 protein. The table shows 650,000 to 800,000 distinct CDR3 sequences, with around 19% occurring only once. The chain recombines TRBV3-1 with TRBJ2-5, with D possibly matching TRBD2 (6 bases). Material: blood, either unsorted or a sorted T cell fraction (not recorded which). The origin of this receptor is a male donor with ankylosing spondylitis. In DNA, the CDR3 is TGTGCCAGCAGCCAGGGAAGCTCGGGGGAGAGGGAGACCCAGTACTTC. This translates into CASSQGSSGERETQYF.